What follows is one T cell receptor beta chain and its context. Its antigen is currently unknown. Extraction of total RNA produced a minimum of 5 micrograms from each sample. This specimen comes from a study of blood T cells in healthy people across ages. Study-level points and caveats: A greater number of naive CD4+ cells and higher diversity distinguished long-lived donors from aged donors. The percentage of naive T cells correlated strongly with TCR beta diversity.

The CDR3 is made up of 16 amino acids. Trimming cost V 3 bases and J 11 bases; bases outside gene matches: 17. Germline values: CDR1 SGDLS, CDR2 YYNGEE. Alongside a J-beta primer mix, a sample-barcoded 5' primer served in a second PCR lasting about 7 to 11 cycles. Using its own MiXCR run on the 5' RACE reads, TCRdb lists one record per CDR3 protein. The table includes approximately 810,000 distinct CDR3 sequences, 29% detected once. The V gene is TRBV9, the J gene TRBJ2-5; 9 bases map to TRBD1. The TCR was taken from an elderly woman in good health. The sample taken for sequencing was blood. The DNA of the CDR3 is TGTGCCAGCAGCGCAGGGCAAGGGACAGGGAGAAATGAGCAGTACTTC. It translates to CASSAGQGTGRNEQYF.